This TCR beta chain derives from a study of blood T cell repertoires in COVID-19. Study-level background: T cells, B-cell-depleted T cells, or PBMCs supplied cDNA or gDNA.

In the original analysis: The authors estimated nucleated cell counts from reference gene primer amplification. Clones were read by immunoSEQ multiplex PCR, and TCRdb kept only the in-frame ones, dropping some. V and J calls and clone size are those listed in that table; D and trimming were worked out from the DNA. The sample includes 400,000 or so clones, around 91% of them seen just once. The CDR3 length is 15 residues. V lost 4 bases and J lost 1, with 13 bases in between. Germline assignment: CDR1 SEHNR and CDR2 FQNEAQ (reference sequence). In this sample, this clone turned up once. Participants were aged about 18 to 100 years from roughly 26 US areas. Recovered participants had two consecutive negative NP/OP PCR tests, healthcare professional clearance, or symptom resolution.

The source material was PBMCs or T cells enriched from blood (not recorded which). This receptor was obtained from a man aged 25-40 years who had recovered from COVID-19. V and J are TRBV7-9 and TRBJ1-1; TRBD1 might be the D (5 bases). The CDR3 coding sequence is TGTGCCAGCAGCTCGGGGGGTGCGTGGAACACTGAAGCTTTCTTT. It encodes CASSSGGAWNTEAFF.